This T cell receptor (beta chain) was documented in a study of cytomegalovirus exposure and HLA in healthy donors. The trim removed 4 bases at V and 3 bases at J, leaving 2 bases unmatched. CDR1 is SNHLY and CDR2 is FYNNEI in the germline V gene. The CDR3 is 14 amino acids. Both 60 Vbeta primers and 13 Jbeta primers went into the PCR. Authors' methods: Among the unique TCR beta chains that a later analysis counted, 75 million to 85 million in all, about 11 million were shared. Libraries were prepared by immunoSEQ multiplex PCR; TCRdb keeps only in-frame clonotypes and omits some of them. The DNA gave D and trimming, while V, J and clone size come from that table. The sample has 140,000 to 150,000 clones; about four fifths are singletons. The table lists this clone with a few counts.

The rearrangement links TRBV2 to TRBJ1-5; 8 bases line up with TRBD1. Source material: PBMCs. The receptor comes from a man aged 40-50 years in good health and CMV-seronegative. CDR3 DNA: TGTGCCAGCAGTGTACAGGGGGACAATCAGCCCCAGCATTTT. Translation: CASSVQGDNQPQHF.